This record covers a single T cell receptor beta chain. The data are from a study of T cells in Graves' hyperthyroidism and ophthalmopathy. Germline V CDR1 and CDR2: ENHRY, SYGVKD. CDR3 size: 15 residues. Trimming removed 4 bases from V and 9 bases from J; junction bases left unmatched: 11. TCR beta CDR3 sequences were amplified from RNA transcripts. When the TCR CDR3 underwent first-round RT-PCR, the HTBI primer set was used. TCRdb re-analysed the multiplex PCR reads in MiXCR, keeping a single row per CDR3 protein. The sample holds roughly 45,000 distinct CDR3 sequences, around 49% seen once. Material: peripheral blood or thyroid tissue (not recorded which). The V and J genes are TRBV10-3 and TRBJ1-5, with 8 bases matching TRBD1. This sequence originates from a woman aged 45-65 years with Graves' hyperthyroidism. The CDR3 DNA follows: TGTGCCATCAGTGGTGAGGACAGGGCACCGGGGCCCCAGCATTTT. It is translated as CAISGEDRAPGPQHF.